The 9 T cell receptor beta chains listed next were all sequenced from one sample in a study of neurological immune-mediated disorders. TCRdb passed the 5' RACE reads through MiXCR, listing each CDR3 protein once. The table shows about 48,000 distinct CDR3 sequences, with more than 20% occurring only once. The specimen was PBMCs. The receptors originated from a woman in her seventies in good health.

This clonotype is labeled as medium-sized (0.01 to 0.1%). The chain has TRBV7-2 and TRBJ2-7; no firm D call. Trimming cost V 0 bases and J 7 bases, with 7 bases left between them. Germline loops: CDR1 SGHTA, CDR2 FQGNSA. The CDR3 covers 12 residues. The CDR3 protein is CASSLAWGEQYF. The CDR3 DNA reads TGTGCCAGCAGCTTAGCGTGGGGTGAGCAGTACTTC.

CDR3 protein: CASSLGRRKINLYSNQPQHF. In DNA, the CDR3 is TGTGCCAGCAGTCTTGGTCGTAGGAAAATTAACCTTTATAGCAATCAGCCCCAGCATTTT. V gene TRBV27 combines with J gene TRBJ1-5; D unclear. CDR1 is MNHEY and CDR2 is SMNVEV in the germline V gene (reference sequence). V gave up 5 bases and J gave up 0 bases, with 26 bases separating them. CDR3 length: 20 residues.

This clonotype was seen repeatedly, ten times or more. The genes are TRBV6-2 or TRBV6-3 and TRBJ2-1; D may match TRBD1 or TRBD2 (6 bases each). V gave up 8 bases and J gave up 15 bases, with 29 bases separating them. Germline V gene lookup returns CDR1 MNHEY and CDR2 SVGEGT. The CDR3 length is 15 residues. The CDR3 is CASGGLLAGSSEVFF. CDR3 DNA sequence: TGTGCCAGCGGGGGCCTCCTGGCGGGAAGTTCGGAGGTGTTCTTC.

This clonotype was recorded many times. The chain employs TRBV4-1 and TRBJ2-7; D unresolved. From germline, CDR1 is MGHRA and CDR2 YSYEKL. The ends were cut back, 2 bases at V and 1 base at J, with 21 bases in the middle. CDR3 size: 18 residues. Written as DNA, the CDR3 is TGCGCCAGCAGCCAATTCCCTCCGTTCATCCAGCGATCCTACGAGCAGTACTTC. Its translation: CASSQFPPFIQRSYEQYF.

The table lists this clonotype with many counts. The chain recombines TRBV20-1 with TRBJ2-7; 11 positions agree with TRBD2. The ends lost 2 bases at V and 7 bases at J; junction bases unmatched: 13. This CDR3 spans 16 amino acids. CDR1 and CDR2 from the germline V gene are DFQATT and SNEGSKA (reference sequence). CDR3 nucleotides: TGCAGTGCTAGAACACTAGCGGGAGAGCGGATTGGTGAGCAGTACTTC. It translates to CSARTLAGERIGEQYF.

The genes are TRBV5-1 and TRBJ2-1; TRBD2 matches 16 bases. Germline V gene data show CDR1 as SGHRS and CDR2 as YFSETQ. Trimming removed 4 bases from V and 5 bases from J; junction bases left unmatched: 9. The CDR3 consists of 18 residues. The CDR3 bases are TGCGCCAGCAGCACCGGGACTAGCGGGAGGGCCAGCCACAATGAGCAGTTCTTC. This encodes CASSTGTSGRASHNEQFF.

This clonotype was counted many times. The chain has TRBV29-1 and TRBJ2-3, with D possibly TRBD2 on 5 matching bases. The germline gives CDR1 SQVTM, CDR2 ANQGSEA. The CDR3 runs to 13 residues. Trimming removed 3 bases from V and 3 bases from J, with 10 bases in between. In DNA form, the CDR3 reads TGCAGCGTTGACATCCCGGGAACAGATACGCAGTATTTT. Translation: CSVDIPGTDTQYF.

Turning to this clonotype: It may be a read error: a sequence one base away is much more abundant. The gene calls are TRBV9 and TRBJ2-2, with D perhaps TRBD2 (5 bases). Germline lookup yields CDR1 SGDLS and CDR2 YYNGEE. The CDR3 is made up of 14 amino acids. As DNA, the CDR3 is TGTGCCAGCAGCGTAGTATCGGGAATCGGGGAGCCGTTTTTT. Translated, it gives CASSVVSGIGEPFF.

This clonotype was observed at least ten times. The rearrangement uses TRBV4-2 and TRBJ2-7; 14 nucleotides agree with TRBD2. The CDR3 runs to 17 residues. Trimming took 1 base from V and 7 from J; bases not matched to a gene: 9. Germline V gene sequence: CDR1 LGHNA, CDR2 YNFKEQ. The CDR3 DNA follows: TGTGCCAGCAGCCAAGTACCGACTAGCGGGAGGGCCGTGGAGCAGTACTTC. This codes for CASSQVPTSGRAVEQYF.